This T cell receptor (beta chain) was captured by sequencing in a study of radiotherapy plus CTLA-4 blockade in lung cancer. As for the study in general: About a sixth of enrolled patients responded objectively, and roughly 31% had disease control.

Germline V gene sequence: CDR1 SGHDN, CDR2 FVKESK. The CDR3 contains 13 residues. Whole-study findings and limits: It was early blood T cell clone dynamics, with interferon-beta, that reportedly best predicted response.

This clone has just one count. Its cognate antigen is unknown. Sequenced by immunoSEQ multiplex PCR; TCRdb stores in-frame clones only, minus some. This table holds about 100,000 clones, 80% to 90% found once. The chain recombines TRBV14 with TRBJ2-5; D not certain. The closer fit of TRBJ2-7 to the DNA end suggests the J call may be wrong. The source was peripheral blood, collected from a patient treated with radiotherapy plus ipilimumab. This sequence was found in a human donor with non-small cell lung cancer who had stable disease on radiotherapy plus ipilimumab. The CDR3 region has the DNA TGTGCCAGCAGCCAATTCACAGCGTACGAGCAGTACTTC. Translation gives CASSQFTAYEQYF.